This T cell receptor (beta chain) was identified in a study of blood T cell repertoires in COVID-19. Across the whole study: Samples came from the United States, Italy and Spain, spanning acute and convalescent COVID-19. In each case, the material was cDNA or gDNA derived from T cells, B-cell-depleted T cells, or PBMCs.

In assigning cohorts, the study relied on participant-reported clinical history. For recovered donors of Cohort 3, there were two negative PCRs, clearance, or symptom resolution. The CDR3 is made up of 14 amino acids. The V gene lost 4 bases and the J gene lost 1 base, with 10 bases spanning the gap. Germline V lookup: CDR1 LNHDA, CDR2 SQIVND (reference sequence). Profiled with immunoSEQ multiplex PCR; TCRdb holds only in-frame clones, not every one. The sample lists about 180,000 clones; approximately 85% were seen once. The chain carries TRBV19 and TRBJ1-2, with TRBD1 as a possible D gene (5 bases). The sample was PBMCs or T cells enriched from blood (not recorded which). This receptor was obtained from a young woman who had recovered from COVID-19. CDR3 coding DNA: TGTGCCAGTAGTACCCCGACAGATAACTATGGCTACACCTTC. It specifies CASSTPTDNYGYTF.